A selection of T cell receptor beta chains follows, all from one sample in a study of blood T cells in healthy people across ages. One entry per CDR3 protein results from TCRdb running MiXCR on the 5' RACE reads. The sample includes more than 750,000 distinct CDR3 sequences, about 28% of them seen just once. The same data also went into a second study, on T cells of mothers and their children.

Sequencing used blood. The receptors originated from a woman aged 40 to 50 in good health. Both conserved end residues are part of each CDR3. Fields, in order: clone size, V gene, CDR3 length, D gene, J gene, CDR3 protein, CDR3 DNA. A D gene is named only where the DNA matches it firmly. Clone size is not always given. Where it is, it says once, few, many or a class for expanded clones.

size: .
V: TRBV7-3
length: 13
D: .
J: TRBJ2-5
CDR3: CASSLNTGETQYF
DNA: TGTGCCAGCAGCTTAAATACCGGGGAGACCCAGTACTTC

size: few
V: TRBV9
length: 14
D: .
J: TRBJ1-1
CDR3: CASSVGEANTEAFF
DNA: TGTGCCAGCAGCGTAGGAGAGGCGAACACTGAAGCTTTCTTT

size: many
V: TRBV15
length: 16
D: TRBD1
J: TRBJ2-1
CDR3: CATSSGPGQGYNEQFF
DNA: TGTGCCACCAGCAGCGGCCCGGGACAGGGGTACAATGAGCAGTTCTTC

size: few
V: TRBV12-3/TRBV12-4
length: 12
D: .
J: TRBJ2-5
CDR3: CASSLVNYLQYF
DNA: TGTGCCAGCAGTTTAGTGAACTACCTCCAGTACTTC

size: .
V: TRBV12-5
length: 17
D: .
J: TRBJ2-7
CDR3: CASGSWPREQEIYEQYF
DNA: TGTGCTAGTGGTTCTTGGCCCCGGGAACAGGAAATCTACGAGCAGTACTTC

size: .
V: TRBV12-3/TRBV12-4
length: 12
D: .
J: TRBJ1-3
CDR3: CASSSVGDTIYF
DNA: TGTGCCAGCAGTTCGGTAGGGGACACCATATATTTT

size: .
V: TRBV28
length: 12
D: .
J: TRBJ1-4
CDR3: CAHGSTDEKLFF
DNA: TGTGCCCACGGAAGCACGGATGAAAAACTGTTTTTT

size: .
V: TRBV30
length: 11
D: .
J: TRBJ2-1
CDR3: CAWSVQAEQFF
DNA: TGTGCCTGGAGTGTACAGGCCGAGCAGTTCTTC

size: many
V: TRBV28
length: 15
D: .
J: TRBJ1-2
CDR3: CASSPSSGGGYGYTF
DNA: TGTGCCAGCAGTCCGAGCAGTGGGGGGGGCTATGGCTACACCTTC

size: few
V: TRBV5-1
length: 14
D: TRBD1
J: TRBJ1-6
CDR3: CASSLTGASSPLHF
DNA: TGCGCCAGCAGCTTGACAGGGGCCTCTTCACCCCTCCACTTT

size: few
V: TRBV20-1
length: 15
D: .
J: TRBJ2-1
CDR3: CSARSGTIGGREQFF
DNA: TGCAGTGCCCGGTCCGGGACAATAGGGGGGAGGGAGCAGTTCTTC

size: once
V: TRBV7-2
length: 15
D: TRBD2
J: TRBJ2-3
CDR3: CASSFSSGVSDTQYF
DNA: TGTGCCAGCAGCTTTAGCAGCGGGGTCTCTGATACGCAGTATTTT

size: many
V: TRBV5-1
length: 13
D: .
J: TRBJ2-7
CDR3: CASSPGDFYEQYF
DNA: TGCGCCAGCAGCCCTGGGGATTTCTACGAGCAGTACTTC

size: few
V: TRBV5-5
length: 15
D: .
J: TRBJ1-5
CDR3: CASSLATGNYQPQHF
DNA: TGTGCCAGCAGCTTGGCAACAGGGAACTATCAGCCCCAGCATTTT

size: few
V: TRBV7-9
length: 13
D: .
J: TRBJ1-4
CDR3: CASSPPTNEKLFF
DNA: TGTGCCAGCAGCCCCCCGACTAATGAAAAACTGTTTTTT

size: many
V: TRBV6-6
length: 12
D: .
J: TRBJ2-7
CDR3: CASREGLYEQYF
DNA: TGTGCCAGCAGAGAGGGTCTCTACGAGCAGTACTTC

size: .
V: TRBV6-1
length: 12
D: TRBD1
J: TRBJ1-1
CDR3: CASCWTGLEAFF
DNA: TGTGCCAGCTGTTGGACAGGGCTTGAAGCTTTCTTT

size: few
V: TRBV20-1
length: 15
D: .
J: TRBJ2-3
CDR3: CSARAVAESTDTQYF
DNA: TGCAGTGCTAGAGCTGTCGCAGAGAGCACAGATACGCAGTATTTT

size: .
V: TRBV28
length: 12
D: .
J: TRBJ1-2
CDR3: CASITTDYGCTF
DNA: TGTGCCAGCATAACAACAGACTATGGCTGCACCTTC

size: few
V: TRBV28
length: 14
D: .
J: TRBJ1-4
CDR3: CASDDGGKHEKLFF
DNA: TGTGCCAGCGACGACGGCGGAAAGCATGAAAAACTGTTTTTT

size: .
V: TRBV5-8
length: 17
D: .
J: TRBJ1-2
CDR3: CASSLVRASTANYGYTF
DNA: TGTGCCAGCAGCTTGGTCCGGGCCTCGACAGCTAACTATGGCTACACCTTC

size: few
V: TRBV14
length: 13
D: .
J: TRBJ2-1
CDR3: CASSLQGWGEQFF
DNA: TGTGCCAGCAGCCTACAGGGTTGGGGTGAGCAGTTCTTC

size: .
V: TRBV28
length: 15
D: TRBD2
J: TRBJ2-7
CDR3: CASTPGGLAAYEQYF
DNA: TGTGCCAGCACCCCTGGGGGACTAGCAGCCTACGAGCAGTACTTC

size: many
V: TRBV7-2
length: 17
D: TRBD2
J: TRBJ2-3
CDR3: CASSYPPTSGGKDTQYF
DNA: TGTGCCAGCAGCTACCCGCCGACTAGCGGGGGGAAGGATACGCAGTATTTT

size: few
V: TRBV12-3/TRBV12-4
length: 14
D: .
J: TRBJ2-3
CDR3: CASSPRAHTDTQYF
DNA: TGTGCCAGCAGTCCACGGGCCCATACAGATACGCAGTATTTT

size: few
V: TRBV18
length: 19
D: TRBD1
J: TRBJ2-2
CDR3: CASSPRMLGTGVNTGELFF
DNA: TGTGCCAGCTCACCACGGATGCTCGGGACAGGGGTCAACACCGGGGAGCTGTTTTTT

size: .
V: TRBV5-1
length: 14
D: .
J: TRBJ1-6
CDR3: CASSLEGPRSPLHF
DNA: TGCGCCAGCAGCTTGGAAGGACCTCGTTCACCCCTCCACTTT

size: .
V: TRBV6-1
length: 13
D: .
J: TRBJ2-7
CDR3: CANTFRGGYEQYF
DNA: TGTGCCAACACATTCAGGGGTGGCTACGAGCAGTACTTC

size: .
V: TRBV4-3
length: 15
D: .
J: TRBJ2-2
CDR3: CASSQDRANTGELFF
DNA: TGCGCCAGCAGCCAAGATCGGGCGAACACCGGGGAGCTGTTTTTT

size: .
V: TRBV2
length: 15
D: .
J: TRBJ1-1
CDR3: CASRADRQRDTEAFF
DNA: TGTGCCAGCAGAGCCGACAGGCAAAGGGACACTGAAGCTTTCTTT

size: many
V: TRBV4-1
length: 16
D: .
J: TRBJ2-7
CDR3: CASSQDWPGSSYEQYF
DNA: TGCGCCAGCAGCCAAGACTGGCCGGGGAGCTCCTACGAGCAGTACTTC

size: .
V: TRBV27
length: 13
D: TRBD2
J: TRBJ2-1
CDR3: CATTSGGYNEQFF
DNA: TGTGCCACTACTAGCGGGGGATACAATGAGCAGTTCTTC

size: .
V: TRBV2
length: 14
D: TRBD1
J: TRBJ2-5
CDR3: CASTLDRGRETQYF
DNA: TGTGCCAGCACCTTGGACAGGGGGCGGGAGACCCAGTACTTC

size: .
V: TRBV5-1
length: 16
D: .
J: TRBJ2-2
CDR3: CASSLVSGSNTGELFF
DNA: TGCGCCAGCAGCTTGGTCTCGGGTTCGAACACCGGGGAGCTGTTTTTT

size: few
V: TRBV10-3
length: 15
D: .
J: TRBJ1-5
CDR3: CAISDSTNRNQPQHF
DNA: TGTGCCATCAGTGATTCCACAAATCGCAATCAGCCCCAGCATTTT

size: .
V: TRBV18
length: 16
D: .
J: TRBJ2-5
CDR3: CASSPNGGASAETQYF
DNA: TGTGCCAGCTCACCGAATGGCGGGGCCTCTGCGGAGACCCAGTACTTC

size: many
V: TRBV4-3
length: 16
D: .
J: TRBJ1-2
CDR3: CASSQRRGVKDYGYTF
DNA: TGCGCCAGCAGCCAGAGGCGTGGGGTAAAGGACTATGGCTACACCTTC

size: few
V: TRBV7-6
length: 15
D: .
J: TRBJ2-1
CDR3: CASTSADTPYNEQFF
DNA: TGTGCCAGCACCTCGGCCGACACCCCCTACAATGAGCAGTTCTTC

size: .
V: TRBV12-3/TRBV12-4
length: 15
D: .
J: TRBJ2-3
CDR3: CASSLAAGRTDTQYF
DNA: TGTGCCAGCAGTTTGGCGGCAGGTCGCACAGATACGCAGTATTTT

size: .
V: TRBV15
length: 13
D: TRBD2
J: TRBJ2-3
CDR3: CATSVAGADTQYF
DNA: TGTGCCACCAGCGTGGCGGGGGCAGATACGCAGTATTTT

size: few
V: TRBV14
length: 19
D: TRBD1
J: TRBJ2-7
CDR3: CASSQGVCTGGCASYEQYF
DNA: TGTGCCAGCAGCCAAGGGGTATGTACAGGGGGCTGCGCGAGCTACGAGCAGTACTTC

size: few
V: TRBV20-1
length: 14
D: TRBD2
J: TRBJ2-1
CDR3: CSARPSGPYNEQFF
DNA: TGCAGTGCCCGCCCTAGCGGGCCCTACAATGAGCAGTTCTTC

size: .
V: TRBV5-1
length: 12
D: .
J: TRBJ1-1
CDR3: CASSLEGAEAFF
DNA: TGCGCCAGCAGCTTGGAAGGGGCTGAAGCTTTCTTT

size: few
V: TRBV29-1
length: 14
D: .
J: TRBJ1-5
CDR3: CSVLIGESNQPQHF
DNA: TGCAGCGTTTTGATAGGGGAGAGCAATCAGCCCCAGCATTTT

size: .
V: TRBV7-3
length: 14
D: .
J: TRBJ2-5
CDR3: CASSVTGGQETQYF
DNA: TGTGCCAGCAGCGTAACTGGGGGGCAAGAGACCCAGTACTTC

size: .
V: TRBV14
length: 15
D: .
J: TRBJ1-1
CDR3: CASSQARGYGAEAFF
DNA: TGTGCCAGCAGCCAGGCGAGGGGGTATGGCGCTGAAGCTTTCTTT

size: few
V: TRBV7-2
length: 18
D: .
J: TRBJ1-2
CDR3: CASSQISMRGRAHYGYTF
DNA: TGTGCCAGCAGCCAGATATCCATGCGGGGTCGCGCACACTATGGCTACACCTTC

size: .
V: TRBV4-1
length: 15
D: TRBD1
J: TRBJ2-5
CDR3: CASSQEGQGWATQYF
DNA: TGCGCCAGCAGCCAAGAGGGACAGGGATGGGCGACCCAGTACTTC

size: many
V: TRBV7-2
length: 15
D: TRBD1
J: TRBJ2-7
CDR3: CASSPMTGSPYEQYF
DNA: TGTGCCAGCAGCCCAATGACAGGGTCTCCTTACGAGCAGTACTTC

size: few
V: TRBV28
length: 12
D: .
J: TRBJ2-5
CDR3: CAGSSPEETQYF
DNA: TGTGCCGGCAGTTCCCCGGAAGAGACCCAGTACTTC

size: few
V: TRBV20-1
length: 15
D: .
J: TRBJ2-1
CDR3: CSARDLRGTDNEQFF
DNA: TGCAGTGCTAGAGATCTACGGGGGACCGACAATGAGCAGTTCTTC

size: few
V: TRBV5-1
length: 14
D: .
J: TRBJ2-1
CDR3: CASRGSGVYNEQFF
DNA: TGCGCCAGCAGGGGTAGCGGTGTGTACAATGAGCAGTTCTTC

size: .
V: TRBV12-3/TRBV12-4
length: 17
D: .
J: TRBJ1-2
CDR3: CASSLDTGDGGAYGYTF
DNA: TGTGCCAGCAGTTTAGATACCGGGGACGGGGGAGCTTATGGCTACACCTTC